A selection of T cell receptor beta chains follows, all from one sample in a study of blood T cell repertoires in COVID-19. Clones were read by immunoSEQ multiplex PCR, and TCRdb kept only the in-frame ones, dropping some. This sample has roughly 82,000 clones, with around 82% found just once. Sequenced material: peripheral blood. All receptors derive from a woman between 55 and 75 years old with acute or convalescent COVID-19. Both conserved end residues are part of each CDR3. Each record gives: V gene, clone size, J gene, CDR3 protein. Clone sizes are given selectively: once, few, many, or a class where the clone is expanded.

V: TRBV7-6
size: -
J: TRBJ1-3
CDR3: CASSAPGQGNSGNTIYF

V: TRBV5-1
size: -
J: TRBJ1-1
CDR3: CASAFGGRRTEAFF

V: TRBV6-5
size: -
J: TRBJ1-2
CDR3: CASSPRQGHYGYTF

V: TRBV5-1
size: -
J: TRBJ2-1
CDR3: CASSRAPGGDYNEQFF

V: TRBV4-1
size: -
J: TRBJ2-4
CDR3: CASSQEGGNIQYF

V: TRBV4-1
size: once
J: TRBJ1-2
CDR3: CASSQVKSGQGYTF

V: TRBV6-6
size: -
J: TRBJ1-5
CDR3: CASRPGSQPQHF

V: TRBV10-3
size: -
J: TRBJ2-3
CDR3: CAISPVTDTQYF

V: TRBV6-5
size: -
J: TRBJ1-2
CDR3: CASLTGVSGYTF

V: TRBV9
size: -
J: TRBJ2-3
CDR3: CASSVGGGAADTQYF

V: TRBV19
size: -
J: TRBJ1-2
CDR3: CASRTDDYGYTF

V: TRBV5-4
size: -
J: TRBJ2-2
CDR3: CASSLQGNTGELFF

V: TRBV5-4
size: -
J: TRBJ2-1
CDR3: CASSLGRGQEQFF

V: TRBV5-1
size: -
J: TRBJ2-5
CDR3: CASSFPEETQYF

V: TRBV5-1
size: -
J: TRBJ1-3
CDR3: CASSFSGQARSGNTIYF

V: TRBV10-3
size: -
J: TRBJ1-4
CDR3: CAISVGGGGEKLFF